Listed below are T cell receptor beta chains from one sample, sequenced in a study of beta chain features in type 1 diabetes. Data came from immunoSEQ multiplex PCR; TCRdb stores just in-frame clones and leaves some out. The table includes over 650,000 clones, more than 13% detected once. The material sequenced was naive CD4+ T cells from blood. All receptors derive from a young man with type 1 diabetes. The CDR3 runs from the conserved cysteine through the conserved F or W. D genes are given only for firm matches. Not all rows give a size; the values are once, few, many and, for expanded clones, a class.

V	size	J	D	DNA	CDR3
TRBV4-3	few	TRBJ1-6	TRBD1	TGCGCCAGCAGCCAATATTTGCAGGGGGCAAATTCACCCCTCCACTTT	CASSQYLQGANSPLHF
TRBV6-5	few	TRBJ2-1	NA	TGTGCCAGCAGTTTGGTGAGGGAATACAATGAGCAGTTCTTC	CASSLVREYNEQFF
TRBV25-1	NA	TRBJ1-2	TRBD1	TGTGCCAGCATCCCAGGCCAGGGGGACTATGGCTACACCTTC	CASIPGQGDYGYTF
TRBV4-2	few	TRBJ2-5	TRBD1	TGTGCCAGCAGCCAGGGACAGGATGTGGAGACCCAGTACTTC	CASSQGQDVETQYF
TRBV7-9	NA	TRBJ1-5	NA	TGTGCCAGCAGCTTAGCGGCGGCAGGAGGCCAGCCCCAGCATTTT	CASSLAAAGGQPQHF
TRBV28	NA	TRBJ2-2	NA	TGTGCCAGCAGCTGGGGACTCACCGGGGAGCTGTTTTTT	CASSWGLTGELFF
TRBV7-6	NA	TRBJ2-5	TRBD2	TGTGCCAGCAGCTTAGCGCGGACTAGCGGGAGAGAGACCCAGTACTTC	CASSLARTSGRETQYF
TRBV5-1	NA	TRBJ2-1	NA	TGCGCCAGCAGCGTTTCATACAATGAGCAGTTCTTC	CASSVSYNEQFF
TRBV4-1	few	TRBJ2-1	TRBD1	TGCGCCAGCAGCCCGGGACAGGGGCCCTACAATGAGCAGTTCTTC	CASSPGQGPYNEQFF
TRBV30	few	TRBJ2-6	TRBD1	TGTGCCTTCGGGACAGCCCCTGGGGCCAACGTCCTGACTTTC	CAFGTAPGANVLTF
TRBV5-1	NA	TRBJ1-5	TRBD1	TGCGCCAGCAGCCTATGGACAGGAAACGATCAGCCCCAGCATTTT	CASSLWTGNDQPQHF
TRBV19	few	TRBJ1-5	NA	TGTGCCAGTAGTATTGGTCAGAGACTTAGCAATCAGCCCCAGCATTTT	CASSIGQRLSNQPQHF
TRBV9	NA	TRBJ2-1	NA	TGTGCCAGCAGCGTATGGAGGGCCTCGGTCAATGAGCAGTTCTTC	CASSVWRASVNEQFF
TRBV25-1	few	TRBJ2-7	NA	TGTGCCAGCAGTGATCGGGACATTGCCGACGAGCAGTACTTC	CASSDRDIADEQYF
TRBV5-6	NA	TRBJ1-2	NA	TGTGCCAGCAGCTTGAAGGGAACGAGTGGCTACACCTTC	CASSLKGTSGYTF
TRBV9	once	TRBJ1-1	NA	TGTGCCAGCAGCGTAGTCGGCACGAACACTGAAGCTTTCTTT	CASSVVGTNTEAFF
TRBV7-9	NA	TRBJ1-3	NA	TGTGCCAGCAGCCGCCTGCCCGGAAACACCATATATTTT	CASSRLPGNTIYF
TRBV6-6	few	TRBJ2-3	TRBD2	TGTGCCAGCAGTAGAGCGGGGGGGTTTTTGGATACGCAGTATTTT	CASSRAGGFLDTQYF
TRBV5-4	NA	TRBJ2-7	TRBD1	TGTGCCAGCAGACTTGGACAGGGGACGGCAACCTACGAGCAGTACTTC	CASRLGQGTATYEQYF
TRBV27	NA	TRBJ1-1	NA	TGTGCCAGCAGCCCCCCGGGGGTGACTGAAGCTTTCTTT	CASSPPGVTEAFF
TRBV5-4	few	TRBJ2-3	NA	TGTGCCAGCAGCTTGGCCACGTACATCAGCACAGATACGCAGTATTTT	CASSLATYISTDTQYF
TRBV18	few	TRBJ1-1	NA	TGTGCCAGCTCACCCTACACCAGTCAGGGTAACACTGAAGCTTTCTTT	CASSPYTSQGNTEAFF
TRBV4-3	NA	TRBJ2-1	TRBD2	TGCGCCAGCAGCCAACCACTAGCGGGTCGACAAAACAATGAGCAGTTCTTC	CASSQPLAGRQNNEQFF
TRBV29-1	few	TRBJ2-7	NA	TGCACCTCCGGGCCTCACGTCATCGACGAGCAGTACTTC	CTSGPHVIDEQYF
TRBV5-4	NA	TRBJ1-2	NA	TGTGCCAGCAGTCTCAACCAGGGCTATGGCTACACCTTC	CASSLNQGYGYTF
TRBV30	few	TRBJ1-4	NA	TGTGCCTGGAGTCCGTTAGGAGGAAAACTGTTTTTT	CAWSPLGGKLFF
TRBV7-3	NA	TRBJ2-7	NA	TGTGCCAGCAGCTTCCTGGCATATTCCTACGAGCAGTACTTC	CASSFLAYSYEQYF